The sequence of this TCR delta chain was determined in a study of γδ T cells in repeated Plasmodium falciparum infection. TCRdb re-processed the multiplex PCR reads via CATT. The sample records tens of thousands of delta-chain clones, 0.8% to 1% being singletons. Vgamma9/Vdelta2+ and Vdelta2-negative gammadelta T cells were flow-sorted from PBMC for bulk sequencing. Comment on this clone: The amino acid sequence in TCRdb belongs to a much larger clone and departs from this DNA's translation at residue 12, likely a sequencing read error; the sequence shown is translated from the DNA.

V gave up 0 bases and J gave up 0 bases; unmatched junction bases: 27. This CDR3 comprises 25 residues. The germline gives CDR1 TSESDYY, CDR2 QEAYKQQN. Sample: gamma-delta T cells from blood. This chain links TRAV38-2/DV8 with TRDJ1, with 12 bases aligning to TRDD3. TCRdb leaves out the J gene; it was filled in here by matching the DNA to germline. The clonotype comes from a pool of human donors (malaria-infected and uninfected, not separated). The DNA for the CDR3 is TGTGCTTATAGGAGCGTTAACTTCGTCAAAGGCGTCCTCCTGGGGGATACGGGGAACACCGATAAACTCATCTTT. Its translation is CAYRSVNFVKGVLLGDTGNTDKLIF.